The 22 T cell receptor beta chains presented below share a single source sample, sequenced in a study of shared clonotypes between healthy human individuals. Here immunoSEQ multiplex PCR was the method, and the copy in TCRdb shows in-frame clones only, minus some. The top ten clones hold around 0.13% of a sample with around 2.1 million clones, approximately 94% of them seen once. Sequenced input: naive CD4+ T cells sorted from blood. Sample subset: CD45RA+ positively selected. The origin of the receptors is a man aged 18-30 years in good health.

CDR3 coding DNA: TGTGCCAGCAGGAGTACTAGCGGGAGAAGGAATGAGCAGTTCTTC. Amino acid sequence: CASRSTSGRRNEQFF. The rearrangement joins TRBV25-1 to TRBJ2-1; 11 bases are shared with TRBD2. Germline CDR1 reads MGHDK; CDR2 reads SYGVNS. The trim removed 6 bases at V and 7 bases at J, leaving 8 bases unmatched. The CDR3 consists of 15 residues.

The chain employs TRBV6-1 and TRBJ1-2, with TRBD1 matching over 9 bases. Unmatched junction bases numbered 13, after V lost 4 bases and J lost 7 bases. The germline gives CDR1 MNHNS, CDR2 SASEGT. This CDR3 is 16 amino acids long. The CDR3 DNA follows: TGTGCCAGCAGTGGGGGACAGGGCGCATACGAAGTTGGCTACACCTTC. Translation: CASSGGQGAYEVGYTF.

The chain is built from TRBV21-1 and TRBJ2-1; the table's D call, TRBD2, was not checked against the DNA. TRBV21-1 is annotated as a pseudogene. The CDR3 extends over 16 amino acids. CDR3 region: CASSKARGASGNEQFF. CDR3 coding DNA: TGTGCCAGCAGCAAGGCCAGAGGGGCTAGCGGAAATGAGCAGTTCTTC.

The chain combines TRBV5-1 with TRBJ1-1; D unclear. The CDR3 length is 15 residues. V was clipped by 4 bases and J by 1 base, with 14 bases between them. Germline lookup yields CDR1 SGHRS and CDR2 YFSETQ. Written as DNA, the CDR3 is TGCGCCAGCAGCCTGGCTGAGTTGGAGAACACTGAAGCTTTCTTT. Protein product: CASSLAELENTEAFF. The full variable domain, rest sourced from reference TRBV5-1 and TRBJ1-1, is KAGVTQTPRYLIKTRGQQVTLSCSPISGHRSVSWYQQTPGQGLQFLFEYFSETQRNKGNFPGRFSGRQFSNSRSEMNVSTLELGDSALYLCASSLAELENTEAFFGQGTRLTVV.

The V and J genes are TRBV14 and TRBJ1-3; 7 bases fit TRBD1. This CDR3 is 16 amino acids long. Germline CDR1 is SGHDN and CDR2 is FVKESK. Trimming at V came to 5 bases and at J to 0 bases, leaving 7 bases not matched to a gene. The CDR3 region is CASSDPGQSSGNTIYF. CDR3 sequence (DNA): TGTGCCAGCAGCGACCCGGGACAGAGCTCTGGAAACACCATATATTTT.

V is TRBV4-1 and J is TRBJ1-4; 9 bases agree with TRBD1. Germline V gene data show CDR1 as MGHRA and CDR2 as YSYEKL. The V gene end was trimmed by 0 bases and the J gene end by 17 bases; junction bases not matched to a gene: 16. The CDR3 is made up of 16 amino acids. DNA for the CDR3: TGCGCCAGCAGCCAAGATGAGGGACAGGGAAATAAAAAGGAATTTTTT. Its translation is CASSQDEGQGNKKEFF.

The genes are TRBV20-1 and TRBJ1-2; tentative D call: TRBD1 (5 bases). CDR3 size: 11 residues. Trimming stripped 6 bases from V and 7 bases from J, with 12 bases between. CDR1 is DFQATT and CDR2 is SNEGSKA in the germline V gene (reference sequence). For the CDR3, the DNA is TGCAGTGCCCAGGGCGAGGGTGGCTACACCTTC. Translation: CSAQGEGGYTF.

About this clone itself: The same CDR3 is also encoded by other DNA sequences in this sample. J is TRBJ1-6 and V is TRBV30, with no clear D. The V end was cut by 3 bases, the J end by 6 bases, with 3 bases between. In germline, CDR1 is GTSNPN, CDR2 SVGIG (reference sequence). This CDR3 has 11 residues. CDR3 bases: TGTGCCTGGAGCTCTAATTCACCCCTCCACTTT. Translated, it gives CAWSSNSPLHF.

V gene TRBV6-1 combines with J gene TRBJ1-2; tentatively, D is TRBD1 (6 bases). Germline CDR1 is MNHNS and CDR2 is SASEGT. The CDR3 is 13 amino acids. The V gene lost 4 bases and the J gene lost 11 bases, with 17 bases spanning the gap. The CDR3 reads CASSVKGYRAYTF. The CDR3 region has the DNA TGTGCCAGCAGTGTTAAGGGGTACAGGGCATACACCTTC.

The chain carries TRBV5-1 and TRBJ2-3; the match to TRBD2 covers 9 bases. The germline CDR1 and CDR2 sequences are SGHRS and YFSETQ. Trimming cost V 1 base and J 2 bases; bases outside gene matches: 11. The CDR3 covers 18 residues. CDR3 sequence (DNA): TGCGCCAGCAGCTTGTTCCCTGGCGCTAGCGGGATCACAGATACGCAGTATTTT. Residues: CASSLFPGASGITDTQYF.

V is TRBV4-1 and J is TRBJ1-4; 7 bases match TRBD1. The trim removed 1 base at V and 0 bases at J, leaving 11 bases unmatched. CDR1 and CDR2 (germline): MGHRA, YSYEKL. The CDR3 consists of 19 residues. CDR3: CASSQGPTGVSATNEKLFF. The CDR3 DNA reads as TGCGCCAGCAGCCAAGGTCCCACAGGGGTCTCTGCAACTAATGAAAAACTGTTTTTT.

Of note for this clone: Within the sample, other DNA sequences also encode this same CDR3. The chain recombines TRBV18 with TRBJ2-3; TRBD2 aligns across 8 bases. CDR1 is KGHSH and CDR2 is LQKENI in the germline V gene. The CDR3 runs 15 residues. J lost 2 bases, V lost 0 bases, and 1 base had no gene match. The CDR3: CASSPPGLVTDTQYF. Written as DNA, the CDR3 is TGTGCCAGCTCACCACCGGGACTAGTCACAGATACGCAGTATTTT.

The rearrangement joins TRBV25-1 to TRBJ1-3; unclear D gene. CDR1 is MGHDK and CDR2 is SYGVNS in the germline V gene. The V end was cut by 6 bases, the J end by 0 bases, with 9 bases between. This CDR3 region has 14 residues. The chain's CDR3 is CASRAPGSGNTIYF. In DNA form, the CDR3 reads TGTGCCAGCAGGGCCCCGGGCTCTGGAAACACCATATATTTT.

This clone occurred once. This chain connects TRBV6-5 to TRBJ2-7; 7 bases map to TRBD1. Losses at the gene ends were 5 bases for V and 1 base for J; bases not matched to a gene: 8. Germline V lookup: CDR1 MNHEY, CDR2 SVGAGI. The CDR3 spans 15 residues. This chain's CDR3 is CASSLDRAGSYEQYF. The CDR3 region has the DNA TGTGCCAGCAGTCTAGACAGGGCCGGGTCCTACGAGCAGTACTTC.

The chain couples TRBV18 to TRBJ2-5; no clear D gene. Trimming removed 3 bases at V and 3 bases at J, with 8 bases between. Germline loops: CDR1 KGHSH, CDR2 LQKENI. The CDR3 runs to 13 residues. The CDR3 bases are TGTGCCAGCTCACCGCGCCCAGAAGAGACCCAGTACTTC. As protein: CASSPRPEETQYF. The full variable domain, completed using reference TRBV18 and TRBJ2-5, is NAGVMQNPRHLVRRRGQEARLRCSPMKGHSHVYWYRQLPEEGLKFMVYLQKENIIDESGMPKERFSAEFPKEGPSILRIQQVVRGDSAAYFCASSPRPEETQYFGPGTRLLVL.

CDR3 nucleotide sequence: TGTGCCAGCAGCTCCCCGGGGGAGCCCCAGCATTTT. It specifies CASSSPGEPQHF. The chain is built from TRBV5-4 and TRBJ1-5, with a tentative D call TRBD1 (5 bases). The CDR3 sequence is 12 residues long. In germline, CDR1 is SGHNT, CDR2 YYREEE (reference sequence). Between the trimmed V and J ends, which lost 3 bases and 8 bases, there was a span of 9 bases.

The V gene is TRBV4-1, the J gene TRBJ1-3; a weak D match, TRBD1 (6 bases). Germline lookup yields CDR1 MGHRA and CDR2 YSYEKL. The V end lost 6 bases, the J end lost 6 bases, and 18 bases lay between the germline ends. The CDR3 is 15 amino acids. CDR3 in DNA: TGCGCCAGCAGGAACACAGGGCTTCGAGAAAACACCATATATTTT. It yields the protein CASRNTGLRENTIYF.

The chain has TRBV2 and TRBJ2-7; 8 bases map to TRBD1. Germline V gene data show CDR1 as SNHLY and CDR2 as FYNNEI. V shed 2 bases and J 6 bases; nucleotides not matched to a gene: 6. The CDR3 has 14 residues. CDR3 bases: TGTGCCAGCAGTGAAAGCTCTACAGGGGGCGAGCAGTACTTC. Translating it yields CASSESSTGGEQYF.

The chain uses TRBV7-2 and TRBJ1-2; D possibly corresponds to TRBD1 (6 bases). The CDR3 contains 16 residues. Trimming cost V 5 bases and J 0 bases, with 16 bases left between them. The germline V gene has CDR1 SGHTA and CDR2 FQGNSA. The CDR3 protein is CASSTDRGQTNYGYTF. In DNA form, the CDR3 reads TGTGCCAGCAGCACCGACCGAGGACAGACTAACTATGGCTACACCTTC. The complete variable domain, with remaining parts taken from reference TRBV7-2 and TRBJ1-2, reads GAGVSQSPSNKVTEKGKDVELRCDPISGHTALYWYRQSLGQGLEFLIYFQGNSAPDKSGLPSDRFSAERTGGSVSTLTIQRTQQEDSAVYLCASSTDRGQTNYGYTFGSGTRLTVV.

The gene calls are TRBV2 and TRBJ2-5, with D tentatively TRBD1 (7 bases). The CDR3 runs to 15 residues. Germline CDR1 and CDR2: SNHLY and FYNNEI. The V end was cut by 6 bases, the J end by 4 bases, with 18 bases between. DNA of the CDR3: TGTGCCAGCAGGGGTAGCGGAGGGGGCAGAGAGACCCAGTACTTC. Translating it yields CASRGSGGGRETQYF.

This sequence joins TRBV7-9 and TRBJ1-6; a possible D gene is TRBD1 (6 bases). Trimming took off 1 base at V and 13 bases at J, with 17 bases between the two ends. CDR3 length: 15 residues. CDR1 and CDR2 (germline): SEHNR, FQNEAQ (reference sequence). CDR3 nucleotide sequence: TGTGCCAGCAGCTTAGGATCGGGGGGCGGAGAGCCCCTCCACTTT. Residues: CASSLGSGGGEPLHF. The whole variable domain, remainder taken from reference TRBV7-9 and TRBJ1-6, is DTGVSQNPRHKITKRGQNVTFRCDPISEHNRLYWYRQTLGQGPEFLTYFQNEAQLEKSRLLSDRFSAERPKGSFSTLEIQRTEQGDSAMYLCASSLGSGGGEPLHFGNGTRLTVT.

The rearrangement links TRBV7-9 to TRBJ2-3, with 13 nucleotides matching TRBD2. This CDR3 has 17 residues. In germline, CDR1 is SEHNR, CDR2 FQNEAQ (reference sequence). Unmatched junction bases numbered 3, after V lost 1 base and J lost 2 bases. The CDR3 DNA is TGTGCCAGCAGCTTAGTGGGGACTAGCGGGATCACAGATACGCAGTATTTT. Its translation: CASSLVGTSGITDTQYF.